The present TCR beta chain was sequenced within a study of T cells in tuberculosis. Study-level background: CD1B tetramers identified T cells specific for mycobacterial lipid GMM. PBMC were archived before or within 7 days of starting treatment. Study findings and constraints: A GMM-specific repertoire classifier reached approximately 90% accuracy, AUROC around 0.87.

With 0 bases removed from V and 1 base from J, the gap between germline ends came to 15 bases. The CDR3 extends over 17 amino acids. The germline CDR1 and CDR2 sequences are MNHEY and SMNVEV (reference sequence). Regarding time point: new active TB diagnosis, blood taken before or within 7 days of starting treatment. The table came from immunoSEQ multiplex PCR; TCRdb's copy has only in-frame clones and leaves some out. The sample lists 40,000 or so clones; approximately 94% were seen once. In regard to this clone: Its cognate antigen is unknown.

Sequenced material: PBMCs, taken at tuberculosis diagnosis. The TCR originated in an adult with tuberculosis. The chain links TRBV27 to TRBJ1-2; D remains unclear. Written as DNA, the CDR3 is TGTGCCAGCAGTTTATCCCCCCCTAAAGAGTTTAACTATGGCTACACCTTC. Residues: CASSLSPPKEFNYGYTF.